This TCR beta chain originates from a study of cytotoxic CD8 clonotypes in ibrutinib-treated CLL. Study background: Among patients, some 24 responded partially and 2 completely; 15 or so then stayed remitted and around 12 progressed after median about six years. With a range of 6 to 36, the median treatment time before response samples were taken was under 15 months.

Losses at the gene ends were 6 bases for V and 8 bases for J; bases not matched to a gene: 7. The germline gives CDR1 SNHLY, CDR2 FYNNEI. The CDR3 is 14 residues long. Deep sequencing aimed at 1 in 200,000 to 1 in 1 million T cells' resolution. Profiling relied on immunoSEQ multiplex PCR, and the TCRdb table lists in-frame clones only, not all of them. The sample shows around 140,000 clones, 76% of them seen only once. The J gene is TRBJ1-4, the V gene TRBV2, with 9 bases matching TRBD1. The TCR comes from a human donor with chronic lymphocytic leukemia. The starting material was PBMCs, obtained after 24 months of ibrutinib treatment. Written as DNA, the CDR3 is TGTGCCAGCAGGGGACAGGGTTTGGGGGAAAAACTGTTTTTT. Protein sequence: CASRGQGLGEKLFF.